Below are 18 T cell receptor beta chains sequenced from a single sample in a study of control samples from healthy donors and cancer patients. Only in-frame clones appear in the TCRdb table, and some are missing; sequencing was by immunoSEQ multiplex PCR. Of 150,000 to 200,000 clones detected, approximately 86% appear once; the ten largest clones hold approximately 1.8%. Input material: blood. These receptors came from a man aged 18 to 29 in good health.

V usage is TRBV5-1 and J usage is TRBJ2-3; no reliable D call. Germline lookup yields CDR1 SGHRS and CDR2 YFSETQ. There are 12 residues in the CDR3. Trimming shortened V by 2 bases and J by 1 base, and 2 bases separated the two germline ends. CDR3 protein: CASSFGTDTQYF. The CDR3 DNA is TGCGCCAGCAGCTTTGGCACAGATACGCAGTATTTT.

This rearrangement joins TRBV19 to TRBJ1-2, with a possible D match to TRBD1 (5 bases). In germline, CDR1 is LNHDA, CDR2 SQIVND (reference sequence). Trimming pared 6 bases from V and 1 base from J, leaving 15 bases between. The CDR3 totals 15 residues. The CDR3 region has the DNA TGTGCCAGTAGCAACCCCGGGGGAGGTAACTATGGCTACACCTTC. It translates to CASSNPGGGNYGYTF.

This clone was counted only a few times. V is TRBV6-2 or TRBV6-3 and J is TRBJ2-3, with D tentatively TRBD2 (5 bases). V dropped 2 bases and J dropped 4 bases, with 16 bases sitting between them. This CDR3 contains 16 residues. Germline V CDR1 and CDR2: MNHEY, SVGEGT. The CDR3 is CASSYKGMDSADTQYF. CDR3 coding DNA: TGTGCCAGCAGTTACAAGGGTATGGATAGCGCAGATACGCAGTATTTT.

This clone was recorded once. In DNA, the CDR3 is TGTGCCAGCAGCCGACTTCTGAGCGGGGATCCAAGCTCCTACGAGCAGTACTTC. It is translated as CASSRLLSGDPSSYEQYF. The chain combines TRBV3-1 (or the pseudogene TRBV3-2) with TRBJ2-7, with 7 bases fitting TRBD2. CDR1 and CDR2 from the germline V gene are LGHDT and YNNKEL (reference sequence). The CDR3 is made up of 18 amino acids. Trimming took 4 bases from V and 0 from J; bases not matched to a gene: 15.

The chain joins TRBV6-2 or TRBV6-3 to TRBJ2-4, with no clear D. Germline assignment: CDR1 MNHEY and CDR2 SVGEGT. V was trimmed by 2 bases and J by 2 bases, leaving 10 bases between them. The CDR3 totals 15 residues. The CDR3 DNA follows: TGTGCCAGCAGTTACGAAGTGGGGACCAAAAACATTCAGTACTTC. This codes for CASSYEVGTKNIQYF.

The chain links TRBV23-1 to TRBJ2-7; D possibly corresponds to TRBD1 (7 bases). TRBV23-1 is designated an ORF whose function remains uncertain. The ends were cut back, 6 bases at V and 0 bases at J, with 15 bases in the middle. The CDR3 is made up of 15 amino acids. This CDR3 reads CASSPGGTASYEQYF. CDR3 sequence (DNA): TGCGCCAGCAGCCCCGGAGGGACAGCCTCCTACGAGCAGTACTTC.

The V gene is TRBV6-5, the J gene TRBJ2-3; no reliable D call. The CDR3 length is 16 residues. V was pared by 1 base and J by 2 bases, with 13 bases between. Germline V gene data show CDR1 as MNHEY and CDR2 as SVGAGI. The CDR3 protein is CASSYYEALDTDTQYF. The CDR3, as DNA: TGTGCCAGCAGTTACTACGAGGCGTTGGACACAGATACGCAGTATTTT.

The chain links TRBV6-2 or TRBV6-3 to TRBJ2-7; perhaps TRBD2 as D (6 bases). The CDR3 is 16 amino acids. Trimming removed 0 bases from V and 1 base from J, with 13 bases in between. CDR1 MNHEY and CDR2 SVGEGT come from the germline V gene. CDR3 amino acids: CASSYSGGDGSYEQYF. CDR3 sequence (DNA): TGTGCCAGCAGTTACTCGGGGGGAGACGGGTCCTACGAGCAGTACTTC.

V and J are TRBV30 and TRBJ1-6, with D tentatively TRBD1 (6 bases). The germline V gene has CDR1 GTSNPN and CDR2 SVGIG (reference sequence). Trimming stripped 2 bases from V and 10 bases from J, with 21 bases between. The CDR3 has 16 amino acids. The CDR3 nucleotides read TGTGCCTGGAGTCTAGCCGGGACACTCTTCGACTCACCCCTCCACTTT. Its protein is CAWSLAGTLFDSPLHF.

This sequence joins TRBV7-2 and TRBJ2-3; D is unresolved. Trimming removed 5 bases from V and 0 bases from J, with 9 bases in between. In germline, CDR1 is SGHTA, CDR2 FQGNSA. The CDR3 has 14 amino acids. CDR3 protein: CASSADSSTDTQYF. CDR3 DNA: TGTGCCAGCAGCGCGGATTCTAGCACAGATACGCAGTATTTT.

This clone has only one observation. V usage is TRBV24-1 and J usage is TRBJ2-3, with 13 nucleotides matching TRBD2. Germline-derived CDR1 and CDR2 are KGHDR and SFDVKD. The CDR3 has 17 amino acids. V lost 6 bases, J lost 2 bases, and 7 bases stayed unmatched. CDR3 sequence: CATSTSGGAGHTDTQYF. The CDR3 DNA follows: TGTGCCACCAGTACTAGCGGGGGGGCCGGGCACACAGATACGCAGTATTTT.

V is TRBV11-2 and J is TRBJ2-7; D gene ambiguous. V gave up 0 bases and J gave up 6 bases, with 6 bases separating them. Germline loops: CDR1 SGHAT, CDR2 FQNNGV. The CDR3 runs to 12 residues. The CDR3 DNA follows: TGTGCCAGCAGCTTAGACCCCGGCGAGCAGTACTTC. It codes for CASSLDPGEQYF. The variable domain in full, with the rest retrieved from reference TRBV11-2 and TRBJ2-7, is EAGVAQSPRYKIIEKRQSVAFWCNPISGHATLYWYQQILGQGPKLLIQFQNNGVVDDSQLPKDRFSAERLKGVDSTLKIQPAKLEDSAVYLCASSLDPGEQYFGPGTRLTVT.

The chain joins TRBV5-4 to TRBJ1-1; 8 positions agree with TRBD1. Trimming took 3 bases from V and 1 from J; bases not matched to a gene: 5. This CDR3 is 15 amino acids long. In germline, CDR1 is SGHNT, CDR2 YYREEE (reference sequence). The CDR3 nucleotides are TGTGCCAGCAGCTCCGGCGGACAGGGGAACACTGAAGCTTTCTTT. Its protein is CASSSGGQGNTEAFF.

The CDR3 nucleotides read TGTGCCAGCAGCCAAGGCACTGACGGGACAGCGACCGAAGCTTTCTTT. This codes for CASSQGTDGTATEAFF. This chain links TRBV3-1 (or the pseudogene TRBV3-2) with TRBJ1-1; the match to TRBD1 covers 7 bases. V was clipped by 1 base and J by 8 bases; unmatched bases: 13. The germline gives CDR1 LGHDT, CDR2 YNNKEL (reference sequence). This CDR3 has 16 residues.

DNA for the CDR3: TGTGCCAGCAGCTTGAGGGACTCTGGGGCCAACGTCCTGACTTTC. This sequence encodes CASSLRDSGANVLTF. The chain combines TRBV5-4 with TRBJ2-6, with D unclear. The CDR3 has 15 amino acids. Germline CDR1 reads SGHNT; CDR2 reads YYREEE (reference sequence). V shed 1 base and J shed 0 bases, with 5 bases lying between them.

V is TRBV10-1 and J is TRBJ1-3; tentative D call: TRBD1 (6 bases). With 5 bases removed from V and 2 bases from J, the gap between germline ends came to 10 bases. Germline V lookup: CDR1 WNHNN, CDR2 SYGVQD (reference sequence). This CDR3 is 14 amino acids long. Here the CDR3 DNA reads TGCGCCAGCAGTCCGACAGGTACTGGAAACACCATATATTTT. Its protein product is CASSPTGTGNTIYF.

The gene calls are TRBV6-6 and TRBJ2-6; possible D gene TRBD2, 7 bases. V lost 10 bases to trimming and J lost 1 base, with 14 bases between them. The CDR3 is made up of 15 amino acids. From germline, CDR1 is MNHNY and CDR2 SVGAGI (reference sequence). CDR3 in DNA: TGTGCCACCTCCGGGGGGCTGTCTGGGGCCAACGTCCTGACTTTC. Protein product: CATSGGLSGANVLTF.

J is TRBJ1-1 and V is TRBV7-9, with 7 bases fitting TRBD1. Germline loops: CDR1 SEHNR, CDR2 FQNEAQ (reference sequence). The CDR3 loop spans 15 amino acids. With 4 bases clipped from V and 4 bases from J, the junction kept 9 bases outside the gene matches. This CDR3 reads CASSSRDRYITEAFF. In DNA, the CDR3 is TGTGCCAGCAGCTCACGGGACAGATATATCACTGAAGCTTTCTTT.